This is a list of T cell receptor beta chains from one sample in a study of OX40 agonist ivuxolimab in advanced cancers. The assay was immunoSEQ multiplex PCR, and TCRdb's table has in-frame clones only and misses some. The sample contains fewer than 120,000 clones, roughly nine tenths of which appear only once. This material consisted of CD4+ or CD8+ T cells sorted from blood, taken in a trial of the OX40 agonist ivuxolimab. All receptors come from an adult with an advanced solid tumor such as melanoma, head and neck, liver or kidney cancer. The CDR3 runs from the conserved cysteine through the conserved F or W. The D gene is left open where the match is weak. A clone size is listed for some rows: how often the clone was seen (once, few, many), or a class if it is expanded.

j_call d_call cdr3_length clone_size v_call cdr3_aa cdr3_nt
TRBJ2-2 NA 18 NA TRBV28 CATVSGGRGTFGTGELFF TGTGCCACTGTCTCCGGAGGCAGGGGTACGTTCGGCACCGGGGAGCTGTTTTTT
TRBJ1-1 NA 14 NA TRBV6-6 CASSYSRENTEAFF TGTGCCAGCAGTTACTCCCGGGAGAACACTGAAGCTTTCTTT
TRBJ1-1 NA 17 once TRBV28 CASSSKTGLKMNTEAFF TGTGCCAGCAGTTCCAAGACAGGCCTCAAGATGAACACTGAAGCTTTCTTT
TRBJ2-2 NA 18 once TRBV4-2 CASSQDKKTGERTGELFF TGTGCCAGCAGCCAAGATAAAAAGACAGGTGAACGCACCGGGGAGCTGTTTTTT
TRBJ2-6 NA 18 NA TRBV25-1 CASSEFPGQVIGANVLTF TGTGCCAGCAGTGAATTTCCGGGACAAGTAATTGGGGCCAACGTCCTGACTTTC
TRBJ1-2 NA 15 NA TRBV5-8 CASSLVLQEFYGYTF TGTGCCAGCAGCTTGGTTCTACAGGAGTTCTATGGCTACACCTTC
TRBJ1-3 NA 16 NA TRBV7-9 CASSLVGPSSGNTIYF TGTGCCAGCAGCTTAGTCGGGCCGAGCTCTGGAAACACCATATATTTT
TRBJ2-4 TRBD2 13 NA TRBV11-3 CASSRDYKNIQYF TGTGCCAGCAGCCGGGACTACAAAAACATTCAGTACTTC
TRBJ1-2 NA 13 once TRBV2 CASSTRGDDGYTF TGTGCCAGCAGTACTAGGGGGGATGACGGCTACACCTTC
TRBJ1-4 NA 15 NA TRBV28 CASSFLQGGKEKLFF TGTGCCAGCAGTTTCCTACAGGGTGGAAAGGAAAAACTGTTTTTT
TRBJ1-1 NA 11 NA TRBV28 CASRGYTEAFF TGTGCCAGCAGAGGGTACACTGAAGCTTTCTTT
TRBJ1-1 TRBD1 15 NA TRBV7-2 CASSLTGTGRTEAFF TGTGCCAGCAGCTTAACCGGGACAGGAAGAACTGAAGCTTTCTTT
TRBJ1-5 NA 14 NA TRBV19 CASSMGADNQPQHF TGTGCCAGTAGTATGGGGGCTGACAATCAGCCCCAGCATTTT
TRBJ2-7 TRBD1 17 NA TRBV7-9 CASSLAQTGVLTYEQYF TGTGCCAGCAGCTTAGCCCAGACAGGGGTGCTAACCTACGAGCAGTACTTC
TRBJ1-2 NA 14 once TRBV4-3 CASSQEGRPNGYTF TGCGCCAGCAGCCAAGAAGGGAGGCCAAATGGCTACACCTTC
TRBJ2-5 NA 15 NA TRBV10-3 CAISGGEGYQETQYF TGTGCCATCAGTGGGGGGGAAGGGTACCAAGAGACCCAGTACTTC
TRBJ2-1 TRBD2 15 NA TRBV5-1 CASSLSGRVPNEQFF TGCGCCAGCAGCTTAAGCGGGAGGGTTCCCAATGAGCAGTTCTTC
TRBJ2-1 TRBD2 16 NA TRBV7-2 CASSLTSALAVNEQFF TGTGCCAGCAGCTTAACTTCTGCGCTAGCGGTCAATGAGCAGTTCTTC
TRBJ2-3 NA 15 NA TRBV4-3 CASSQGTLGTDTQYF TGCGCCAGCAGCCAAGGGACGTTGGGCACAGATACGCAGTATTTT
TRBJ1-1 NA 14 once TRBV18 CASSPPVMNTEAFF TGTGCCAGCTCACCCCCGGTGATGAACACTGAAGCTTTCTTT
TRBJ2-1 NA 11 NA TRBV29-1 CSVERWGEQFF TGCAGCGTTGAAAGGTGGGGTGAGCAGTTCTTC
TRBJ2-2 TRBD1 15 NA TRBV6-6 CASSYGTGNTGELFF TGTGCCAGCAGTTACGGGACAGGGAACACCGGGGAGCTGTTTTTT
TRBJ1-2 NA 15 once TRBV7-8 CASSPPVFEGRGYTF TGTGCCAGCAGCCCCCCCGTTTTTGAGGGCAGGGGCTACACCTTC
TRBJ1-2 NA 15 NA TRBV7-2 CASSPRLVSDPGYTF TGTGCCAGCAGCCCCAGGTTGGTTTCCGATCCCGGCTACACCTTC
TRBJ1-4 NA 13 NA TRBV5-5 CASSPNVGEKLFF TGTGCCAGCAGCCCAAACGTGGGTGAAAAACTGTTTTTT
TRBJ2-3 TRBD2 15 NA TRBV7-2 CASSLLAGLTDTQYF TGTGCCAGCAGCTTACTAGCGGGACTCACAGATACGCAGTATTTT
TRBJ2-7 TRBD1 13 NA TRBV10-1 CASKTGQDYEQYF TGCGCCAGCAAGACGGGACAGGACTATGAGCAGTACTTC
TRBJ2-1 NA 14 NA TRBV7-9 CASSLGAGGDEQFF TGTGCCAGCAGCTTAGGGGCAGGGGGGGATGAGCAGTTCTTC
TRBJ1-6 TRBD1 14 few TRBV5-1 CASSVTGDNSPLHF TGCGCCAGCAGCGTGACAGGGGATAATTCACCCCTCCACTTT
TRBJ2-7 NA 15 NA TRBV13 CASSSAYRVGYEQYF TGTGCCAGCAGCTCCGCCTACAGGGTTGGGTACGAGCAGTACTTC
TRBJ2-3 TRBD1 16 NA TRBV28 CASSYTGTGSTDTQYF TGTGCCAGCAGTTATACCGGGACAGGGAGCACAGATACGCAGTATTTT
TRBJ2-2 NA 13 NA TRBV14 CASSRVEAGELFF TGTGCCAGCAGCCGAGTAGAGGCCGGGGAGCTGTTTTTT
TRBJ2-3 TRBD1 15 NA TRBV5-1 CASSSYRGSTDTQYF TGCGCCAGCAGCTCATACAGGGGGAGCACAGATACGCAGTATTTT
TRBJ2-3 TRBD2 15 NA TRBV4-3 CASSQGGKSTDTQYF TGCGCCAGCAGCCAGGGAGGGAAGAGCACAGATACGCAGTATTTT
TRBJ2-1 NA 15 NA TRBV7-2 CASSTAGGPYNEQFF TGTGCCAGCAGCACCGCCGGAGGCCCCTACAATGAGCAGTTCTTC
TRBJ2-7 TRBD1 15 once TRBV7-9 CASSAPGQGSYEQYF TGTGCCAGCAGCGCGCCGGGACAGGGGTCTTACGAGCAGTACTTC
TRBJ2-7 NA 15 NA TRBV6-5 CASISGGGSSYEQYF TGTGCCAGCATATCAGGAGGGGGTAGCTCCTACGAGCAGTACTTC
TRBJ1-4 TRBD1 14 NA TRBV12-5 CASAPGQLNEKLFF TGTGCTAGTGCCCCGGGACAGCTTAATGAAAAACTGTTTTTT
TRBJ2-6 NA 19 NA TRBV11-2 CASSLKGRGLQRGANVLTF TGTGCCAGCAGCTTAAAAGGAAGAGGGCTACAGCGGGGGGCCAACGTCCTGACTTTC
TRBJ1-3 TRBD1 17 NA TRBV18 CASSPPNQRTGGNTIYF TGTGCCAGCTCACCCCCCAACCAGCGGACAGGGGGAAACACCATATATTTT
TRBJ1-2 NA 18 once TRBV5-4 CASSLGVYYSSPNYGYTF TGTGCCAGCAGCTTGGGGGTATACTATTCAAGTCCGAACTATGGCTACACCTTC
TRBJ2-5 NA 12 NA TRBV7-8 CASSLGPGTQYF TGTGCCAGCAGTCTGGGGCCGGGGACCCAGTACTTC
TRBJ2-2 NA 15 NA TRBV10-3 CAISESLMNTGELFF TGTGCCATCAGTGAGTCATTAATGAACACCGGGGAGCTGTTTTTT
TRBJ2-5 TRBD1 19 NA TRBV18 CASSLFRDRGRRLGETQYF TGTGCCAGCTCACTCTTTCGGGACAGAGGTCGTCGATTGGGAGAGACCCAGTACTTC
TRBJ1-1 NA 13 NA TRBV9 CASSVAAYTEAFF TGTGCCAGCAGCGTGGCAGCTTACACTGAAGCTTTCTTT
TRBJ1-2 TRBD1 14 NA TRBV19 CASRGTGGSYGYTF TGTGCCAGTAGAGGGACAGGGGGCAGCTATGGCTACACCTTC
TRBJ1-2 TRBD1 14 NA TRBV7-9 CASSLGGQGPRYTF TGTGCCAGCAGCTTAGGGGGACAGGGCCCTCGGTACACCTTC
TRBJ1-1 NA 12 NA TRBV5-4 CASRQGPTEAFF TGTGCCAGCAGACAGGGTCCCACTGAAGCTTTCTTT
TRBJ2-6 NA 15 NA TRBV5-1 CASSLDGSGANVLTF TGCGCCAGCAGCTTGGACGGCTCTGGGGCCAACGTCCTGACTTTC
TRBJ2-3 NA 14 NA TRBV5-1 CASSPRLAGDTQYF TGCGCCAGCAGCCCCCGGCTAGCAGGAGATACGCAGTATTTT
TRBJ2-1 TRBD1 16 NA TRBV7-3 CASSPSGQGAYNEQFF TGTGCCAGCAGCCCATCGGGACAGGGGGCCTACAATGAGCAGTTCTTC
TRBJ2-2 TRBD2 15 NA TRBV15 CATSAKVAGGGELFF TGTGCCACCAGCGCCAAGGTGGCGGGAGGAGGGGAGCTGTTTTTT
TRBJ2-1 NA 15 NA TRBV7-2 CASSLGVGSYNEQFF TGTGCCAGCAGCTTAGGGGTCGGGTCCTACAATGAGCAGTTCTTC
TRBJ2-1 NA 13 NA TRBV4-3 CASSQESWNEQFF TGCGCCAGCAGCCAAGAATCCTGGAATGAGCAGTTCTTC
TRBJ2-2 NA 15 NA TRBV6-5 CASIPRDRYTGELFF TGTGCCAGCATTCCTCGCGACAGATACACCGGGGAGCTGTTTTTT